These 22 T cell receptor beta chains were all obtained from the same sample, sequenced in a study of human T cells and chemical hapten exposure. In TCRdb, the RACE reads were re-called with MiXCR into one record per CDR3 protein. This sample has some 180,000 distinct CDR3 sequences, with approximately 20% found just once. Time point in this sample: patch test 1, 2 weeks after DPC sensitization. Treatment: therapeutic diphenylcyclopropenone sensitization with weekly scalp DPC. The sequencing here drew on whole blood, taken in connection with sensitization to the hapten diphenylcyclopropenone (DPC). Receptor source: a woman between 50 and 59 years old with alopecia areata. Some clones in this sample may be carry-over from other donors' samples.

This clonotype was counted at least ten times. This chain joins TRBV7-8 and TRBJ2-3; a weak D match, TRBD2 (5 bases). This CDR3 comprises 14 residues. Trimming cost V 5 bases and J 2 bases, with 11 bases left between them. Germline assignment: CDR1 SGHVS and CDR2 FQNEAQ. The CDR3 is CASSPQAVTDTQYF. The CDR3 bases are TGTGCCAGCAGCCCTCAAGCGGTCACAGATACGCAGTATTTT.

This clonotype was seen repeatedly, ten times or more. The V gene is TRBV5-1, the J gene TRBJ1-1; no clear D. Germline CDR1 reads SGHRS; CDR2 reads YFSETQ. With 0 bases removed from V and 11 bases from J, the gap between germline ends came to 11 bases. CDR3 size: 12 residues. CDR3 DNA sequence: TGCGCCAGCAGCTTGGACGGAAATCGGGCTTTCTTT. As protein: CASSLDGNRAFF.

The V gene is TRBV12-3 or TRBV12-4, the J gene TRBJ2-1; D gene ambiguous. This CDR3 region has 11 residues. The germline V and J ends were trimmed by 4 bases and 4 bases, with 2 bases remaining between them. CDR3 residues: CASSWYNEQFF. CDR3 nucleotides: TGTGCCAGCAGTTGGTACAATGAGCAGTTCTTC.

The V and J genes are TRBV15 and TRBJ2-1, with 10 positions matching TRBD2. Germline assignment: CDR1 LNHNV and CDR2 YYDKDF (reference sequence). CDR3 size: 14 residues. V was pared by 9 bases and J by 5 bases, with 7 bases of the junction left unmatched. CDR3 DNA sequence: TGTGCCACTTCTAGCGGGAGACTAAACAATGAGCAGTTCTTC. It translates to CATSSGRLNNEQFF.

This clonotype was observed once. The V call is TRBV7-9, the J call TRBJ2-7; D is unclear. Deletions cut 1 base from V and 1 base from J, with 14 bases between. Germline CDR1 reads SEHNR; CDR2 reads FQNEAQ (reference sequence). The CDR3 is 16 amino acids. The CDR3 spells CASSLDVEMLSYEQYF. The CDR3 coding sequence is TGTGCCAGCAGCTTAGACGTGGAAATGCTTTCCTACGAGCAGTACTTC.

This clonotype has a handful of counts. The chain carries TRBV9 and TRBJ2-1; TRBD2 might be the D (7 bases). CDR3 length: 15 residues. The germline CDR1 and CDR2 sequences are SGDLS and YYNGEE. V was clipped by 6 bases and J by 5 bases, with 18 bases between them. The CDR3 DNA reads TGTGCCAGCACCCTAGGGGGGGACCAGGACAATGAGCAGTTCTTC. Translated, it gives CASTLGGDQDNEQFF.

This clonotype was observed a few times. The CDR3 protein is CASGTNLEQFF. The DNA for the CDR3 is TGTGCCAGCGGGACTAACCTTGAGCAGTTCTTC. The chain uses TRBV3-1 and TRBJ2-1; 7 nucleotides match TRBD2. This CDR3 spans 11 amino acids. The J segment lost 9 bases and the V segment lost 8 bases, leaving 4 bases of the junction unmatched. The germline gives CDR1 LGHDT, CDR2 YNNKEL (reference sequence).

This clonotype occurred a few times. The V call is TRBV5-1, the J call TRBJ2-7; 11 bases match TRBD2. Germline V lookup: CDR1 SGHRS, CDR2 YFSETQ. The V and J ends lost 4 bases and 2 bases, in that order; junction bases with no gene match: 2. This CDR3 is built from 14 residues. Written as DNA, the CDR3 is TGCGCCAGCAGCCATAGCGGGAGGGCCTACGAGCAGTACTTC. This gives the protein CASSHSGRAYEQYF.

A few counts support this clonotype. The chain is built from TRBV24-1 and TRBJ2-2, with no clear D. The CDR3 loop spans 16 amino acids. CDR1 and CDR2 (germline): KGHDR, SFDVKD. V was clipped by 1 base and J by 1 base, with 9 bases between them. The CDR3 DNA reads TGTGCCACCAGTGATTTAGGTCTAGAGAACACCGGGGAGCTGTTTTTT. It translates to CATSDLGLENTGELFF.

In this sample, this clonotype turned up a few times. This chain uses TRBV3-1 with TRBJ1-4, with 9 bases lining up with TRBD1. CDR3 length equals 15 residues. The J segment lost 5 bases and the V segment lost 2 bases, leaving 3 bases of the junction unmatched. Germline-derived CDR1 and CDR2 are LGHDT and YNNKEL (reference sequence). Written as DNA, the CDR3 is TGTGCCAGCAGCCAACCGGGACAGGGCAATGAAAAACTGTTTTTT. Translated, it gives CASSQPGQGNEKLFF.

J is TRBJ2-1 and V is TRBV20-1, with TRBD1 matching 12 bases. CDR3 length: 19 amino acids. The germline CDR1 and CDR2 sequences are DFQATT and SNEGSKA (reference sequence). Germline trimming cut 0 bases from V and 5 bases from J; bases unmatched to any gene: 14. The CDR3 loop is CSARDFPGQGASGDNEQFF. The CDR3 DNA sequence: TGCAGTGCTAGAGATTTCCCGGGACAGGGGGCCTCCGGGGACAATGAGCAGTTCTTC.

The genes are TRBV19 and TRBJ2-5, with D possibly TRBD1 on 5 matching bases. V shed 8 bases and J shed 1 base, with 11 bases lying between them. Germline CDR1 is LNHDA and CDR2 is SQIVND (reference sequence). The CDR3 extends over 13 amino acids. The CDR3 reads CASGKGAQETQYF. The CDR3 region has the DNA TGTGCCAGTGGTAAAGGGGCCCAAGAGACCCAGTACTTC.

The sample holds a few counts of this clonotype. The genes are TRBV20-1 and TRBJ2-3, with 8 positions matching TRBD2. Losses at the gene ends were 7 bases for V and 1 base for J; bases not matched to a gene: 4. Germline CDR1 reads DFQATT; CDR2 reads SNEGSKA (reference sequence). The CDR3 runs 13 residues. CDR3 nucleotide sequence: TGCAGTGTTAGCGGGATGGGCACAGATACGCAGTATTTT. As protein: CSVSGMGTDTQYF.

The V gene is TRBV24-1, the J gene TRBJ2-1; D may correspond to TRBD1 or TRBD2 (5 bases each). Germline V lookup: CDR1 KGHDR, CDR2 SFDVKD. With 4 bases removed from V and 5 bases from J, the gap between germline ends came to 14 bases. There are 15 residues in the CDR3. As DNA, the CDR3 is TGTGCCACCAGTGACAAAGACGGGACCCACAATGAGCAGTTCTTC. Translation gives CATSDKDGTHNEQFF.

This clonotype was found once. The chain recombines TRBV20-1 with TRBJ2-2, with 7 positions matching TRBD2. V lost 1 base and J lost 5; bases outside the gene matches: 13. This CDR3 is built from 17 residues. Germline assignment: CDR1 DFQATT and CDR2 SNEGSKA (reference sequence). CDR3 DNA: TGCAGTGCTAGAGGTGCAGGGCGGGAGAGGTTAACCGGGGAGCTGTTTTTT. This encodes CSARGAGRERLTGELFF.

The chain uses TRBV4-1 and TRBJ1-1, with D perhaps matching TRBD1 (5 bases). The V and J ends lost 2 bases and 8 bases respectively, with 12 bases between them. The CDR3 consists of 13 residues. The germline CDR1 and CDR2 sequences are MGHRA and YSYEKL. The CDR3 DNA reads TGCGCCAGCAGCCAAATTGCCAGGGACGAAGCTTTCTTT. It is translated as CASSQIARDEAFF.

This clonotype was seen a handful of times. The chain combines TRBV10-3 with TRBJ2-1; D is unresolved. CDR1 and CDR2 (germline): ENHRY, SYGVKD. The CDR3 contains 13 residues. Between the trimmed V and J ends, which lost 3 bases and 7 bases, there was a span of 10 bases. The CDR3 is CAISDFVENEQFF. DNA of the CDR3: TGTGCCATCAGTGATTTCGTCGAGAATGAGCAGTTCTTC.

This clonotype was recorded many times. The chain couples TRBV7-9 to TRBJ1-1; unclear D gene. Per the germline V gene, CDR1 is SEHNR and CDR2 is FQNEAQ (reference sequence). The V and J ends lost 5 bases and 4 bases respectively, with 14 bases between them. This CDR3 contains 14 residues. CDR3 nucleotide sequence: TGTGCCAGCAGCGCGAGCAAAGTGGGCACTGAAGCTTTCTTT. It yields the protein CASSASKVGTEAFF.

The table lists this clonotype with many counts. The genes are TRBV19 and TRBJ1-4, with 7 positions matching TRBD1. This CDR3 is built from 15 residues. Germline V gene sequence: CDR1 LNHDA, CDR2 SQIVND (reference sequence). V lost 6 bases and J lost 7; bases outside the gene matches: 11. The CDR3 sequence: CASSRSKGAFEKLFF. The DNA for the CDR3 is TGTGCCAGTAGCAGAAGTAAGGGGGCATTTGAAAAACTGTTTTTT. Full variable domain (outside the CDR3, taken from reference TRBV19 and TRBJ1-4): DGGITQSPKYLFRKEGQNVTLSCEQNLNHDAMYWYRQDPGQGLRLIYYSQIVNDFQKGDIAEGYSVSREKKESFPLTVTSAQKNPTAFYLCASSRSKGAFEKLFFGSGTQLSVL.

This clonotype showed up just a few times. V and J are TRBV5-1 and TRBJ2-7, with D perhaps TRBD2 (6 bases). The CDR3 extends over 13 amino acids. Trimming removed 4 bases at V and 3 bases at J, with 11 bases between. CDR1 and CDR2 from the germline V gene are SGHRS and YFSETQ. This CDR3 is CASSPIADYEQYF. The CDR3 nucleotides are TGCGCCAGCAGCCCAATAGCGGACTACGAGCAGTACTTC. Supplemented by reference TRBV5-1 and TRBJ2-7, the full variable domain reads KAGVTQTPRYLIKTRGQQVTLSCSPISGHRSVSWYQQTPGQGLQFLFEYFSETQRNKGNFPGRFSGRQFSNSRSEMNVSTLELGDSALYLCASSPIADYEQYFGPGTRLTVT.

This clonotype was detected a few times. The chain couples TRBV7-2 to TRBJ1-1; TRBD1 matches 8 bases. The CDR3 runs 14 residues. Trimming took 3 bases from V and 3 from J; bases not matched to a gene: 3. Germline V CDR1 and CDR2: SGHTA, FQGNSA. The CDR3 DNA is TGTGCCAGCAGCTTCCCAGGGGGCTACACTGAAGCTTTCTTT. This sequence encodes CASSFPGGYTEAFF.

V gene TRBV6-5 combines with J gene TRBJ1-1; the match to TRBD1 covers 8 bases. CDR3 length: 14 amino acids. CDR1 and CDR2 from the germline V gene are MNHEY and SVGAGI. V shed 5 bases, J shed 1 base, and the junction held 3 bases outside the gene matches. The CDR3 DNA sequence: TGTGCCAGCAGTACACAGGGGGGGAACACTGAAGCTTTCTTT. Translated, it gives CASSTQGGNTEAFF.